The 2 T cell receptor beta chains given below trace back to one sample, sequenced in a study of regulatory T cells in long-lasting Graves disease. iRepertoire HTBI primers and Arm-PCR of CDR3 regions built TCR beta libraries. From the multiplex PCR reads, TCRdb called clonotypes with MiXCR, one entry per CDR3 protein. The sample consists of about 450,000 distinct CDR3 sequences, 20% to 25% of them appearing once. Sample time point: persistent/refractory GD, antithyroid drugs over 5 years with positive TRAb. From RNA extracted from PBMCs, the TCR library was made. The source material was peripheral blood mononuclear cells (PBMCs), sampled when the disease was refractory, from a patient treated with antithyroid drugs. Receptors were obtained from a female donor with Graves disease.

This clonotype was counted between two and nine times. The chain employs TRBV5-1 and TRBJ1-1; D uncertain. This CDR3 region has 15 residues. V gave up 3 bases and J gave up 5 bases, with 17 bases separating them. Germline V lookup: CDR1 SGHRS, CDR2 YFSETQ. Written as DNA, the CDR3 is TGCGCCAGCAGCTCCTTCGGATCACGGGGTACTGAAGCTTTCTTT. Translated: CASSSFGSRGTEAFF.

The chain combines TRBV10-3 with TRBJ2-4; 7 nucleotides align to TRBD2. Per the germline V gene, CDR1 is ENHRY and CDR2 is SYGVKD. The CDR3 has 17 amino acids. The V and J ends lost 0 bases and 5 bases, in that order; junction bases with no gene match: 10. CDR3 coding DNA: TGTGCCATCAGTGAGTCTTTGGGCGGGAGAGTGGAAAACATTCAGTACTTC. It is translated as CAISESLGGRVENIQYF.